This T cell receptor (beta chain) appears in the sequencing data of a study of tumor and adjacent non-tumor tissue in lung cancer. Background on the study: There were some 12 adenocarcinoma, a couple of squamous cell carcinoma and 1 small cell lung cancer cases.

This clonotype was counted a few times. The antigen remains unidentified. Study-wide findings and caveats: Patients with more diverse tumor TCRs had worse survival.

Three rounds of nested PCR, following a modified ARM-PCR protocol, produced the TCRbeta library. MiXCR was run by TCRdb on the multiplex PCR reads, yielding one entry per CDR3 protein. The sample holds about 68,000 distinct CDR3 sequences, roughly three fifths seen once. Germline CDR1 is SGHVS and CDR2 is FNYEAQ. V lost 5 bases and J lost 0, with 12 bases in between. The CDR3 sequence is 15 residues long. No cell sorting was done before RNA was extracted from the tissue. The sample consisted of lung tumor tissue. The sequence was obtained from a man aged 45-65 years with non-small cell lung cancer. The V and J genes are TRBV7-6 and TRBJ2-3; unclear D gene. The CDR3 nucleotides read TGTGCCAGCAGCCCCTCTAGGGTTAGCACAGATACGCAGTATTTT. Its protein is CASSPSRVSTDTQYF.